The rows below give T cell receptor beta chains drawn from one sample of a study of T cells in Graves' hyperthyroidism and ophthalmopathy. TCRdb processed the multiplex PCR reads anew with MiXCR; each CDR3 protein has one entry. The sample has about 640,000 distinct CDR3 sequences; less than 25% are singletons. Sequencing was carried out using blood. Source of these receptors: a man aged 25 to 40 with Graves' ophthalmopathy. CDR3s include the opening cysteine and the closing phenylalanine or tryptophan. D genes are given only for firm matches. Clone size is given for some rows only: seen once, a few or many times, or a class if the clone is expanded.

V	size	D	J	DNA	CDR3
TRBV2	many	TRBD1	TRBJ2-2	TGTGCCAGCAATACGCCTCGGGACAGGGGGAACACCGGGGAGCTGTTTTTT	CASNTPRDRGNTGELFF
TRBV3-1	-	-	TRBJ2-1	TGTGCCAGCAGCCAAGAAAGACTGGCCGGCAATGAGCAGTTCTTC	CASSQERLAGNEQFF
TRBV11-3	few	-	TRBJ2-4	TGTGCCAGCAGCTCGACTAGGGCCGCAGGCGTTCAGTACTTC	CASSSTRAAGVQYF
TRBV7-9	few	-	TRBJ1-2	TGTGCCAGCAGCTTAGCGCCGGTCCAGGGGATTGGCTACACCTTC	CASSLAPVQGIGYTF
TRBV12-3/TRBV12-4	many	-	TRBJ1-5	TGTGCCAGCAGTTCAGGGCAAAGAAGTGGGCCCCAGCATTTT	CASSSGQRSGPQHF
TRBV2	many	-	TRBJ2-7	TGTGCCAGCCGGGTCTCCCCCTACGAGCAGTACTTC	CASRVSPYEQYF
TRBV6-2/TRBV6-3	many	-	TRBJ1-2	TGTGCCAGCAGTTACTCGGGGTTCGTCTATGGCTACACCTTC	CASSYSGFVYGYTF
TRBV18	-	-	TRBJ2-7	TGTGCCAGCTCACCACCGGATACGGGGGGCGGCTACGAGCAGTACTTC	CASSPPDTGGGYEQYF
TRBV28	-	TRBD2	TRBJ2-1	TGTGCCAGCAGTTTACAGGAGACTAGCGGATACAATGAGCAGTTCTTC	CASSLQETSGYNEQFF
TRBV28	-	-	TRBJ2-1	TGTGCCAGCAGAGCCCCCCCCGTCAATGAGCAGTTCTTC	CASRAPPVNEQFF
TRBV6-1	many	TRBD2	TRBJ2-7	TGTGCCAGCAGTCTTATCGGGACTAGCCCCTACGAGCAGTACTTC	CASSLIGTSPYEQYF
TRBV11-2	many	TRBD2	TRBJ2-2	TGTGCCAGCAAGCCGGGACTAGCGGGAGTCGCCGGGGAGCTGTTTTTT	CASKPGLAGVAGELFF
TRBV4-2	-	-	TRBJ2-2	TGTGCCAGCAGCCACGCTGACAGGAACACCGGGGAGCTGTTTTTT	CASSHADRNTGELFF
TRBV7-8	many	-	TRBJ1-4	TGTGCCAGCAGCTTTGGGGGGGGTTCTAGTGCTAATGAAAAACTGTTTTTT	CASSFGGGSSANEKLFF
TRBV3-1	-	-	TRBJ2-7	TGTGCCAGCAGCCAAGATCAGGCTAGCGACCTCTACGAGCAGTACTTC	CASSQDQASDLYEQYF
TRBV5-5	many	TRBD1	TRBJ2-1	TGTGCCAGCAGCCCCCGGACAGGGGGCAATCAAAATGAGCAGTTCTTC	CASSPRTGGNQNEQFF
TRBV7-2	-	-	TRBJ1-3	TGTGCCAGCAGCTTCTTGAGCCGCAGGAGGGACACCATATATTTT	CASSFLSRRRDTIYF
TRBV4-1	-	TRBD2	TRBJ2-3	TGCGCCAGCAGCCAAGTGTTAGGTGGACTAGCGCCCGCAGATACGCAGTATTTT	CASSQVLGGLAPADTQYF
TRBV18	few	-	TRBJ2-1	TGTGCCAGCTCACCTCCCGGGACTCGGGGCAATGAGCAGTTCTTC	CASSPPGTRGNEQFF
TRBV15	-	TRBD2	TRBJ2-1	TGTGCCACCAGCAGAGATGTGGTAGCGGGAGGACCTCGGAACAATGAGCAGTTCTTC	CATSRDVVAGGPRNNEQFF
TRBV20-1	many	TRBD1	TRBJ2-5	TGCAGTGCGAGACAGGGGCATCGCGAGACCCAGTACTTC	CSARQGHRETQYF
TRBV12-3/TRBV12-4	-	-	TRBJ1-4	TGTGCCAGCAGCCACTTGCGAGCAACTAATGAAAAACTGTTTTTT	CASSHLRATNEKLFF
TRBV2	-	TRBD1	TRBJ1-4	TGTGCCAGCAGTGAAAGGGGGCAGGGAGGTGAAAAACTGTTTTTT	CASSERGQGGEKLFF
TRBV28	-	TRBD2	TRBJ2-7	TGTGCCAGCAGGGGGGGACTAGCGGACTGGGAAGAGCAGTACTTC	CASRGGLADWEEQYF
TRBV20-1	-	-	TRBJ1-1	TGCAGTGCTATATCCCTACAGGGCCCACAATCCGGGTACACTGAAGCTTTCTTT	CSAISLQGPQSGYTEAFF
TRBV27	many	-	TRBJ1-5	TGTGCCAGCAGTTTATTTAGCAATCAGCCCCAGCATTTT	CASSLFSNQPQHF
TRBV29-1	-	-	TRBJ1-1	TGCAGCGTTGTACGGCGGCAGAACACTGAAGCTTTCTTT	CSVVRRQNTEAFF
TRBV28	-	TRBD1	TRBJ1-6	TGTGCCAGCTCCATGGGACAGGGGGCGATAAATTCACCCCTCCACTTT	CASSMGQGAINSPLHF
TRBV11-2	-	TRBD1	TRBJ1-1	TGTGCCAGCAGCATGACAGGGGGATTAGGTTTGTGGACTGGAGCTTTCTTT	CASSMTGGLGLWTGAFF
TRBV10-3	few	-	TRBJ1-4	TGTGCCATCAGTGAGTCCGTGACATTGGGTGAAAAACTGTTTTTT	CAISESVTLGEKLFF
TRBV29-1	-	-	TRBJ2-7	TGCAGCGTGGCCCGAGGGCTTTCCTACGAGCAGTACTTC	CSVARGLSYEQYF